This T cell receptor (beta chain) was captured by sequencing in a study of blood T cells in healthy people across ages. This clonotype was counted between two and nine times. Those donating, healthy Caucasian individuals from Russia, were aged roughly 6 to 90. A J-beta primer mix and a sample-barcoded 5' primer were used in a second PCR of about 7 to 11 cycles. One entry per CDR3 protein, called by TCRdb with MiXCR from the 5' RACE reads. The table shows around 2 million distinct CDR3 sequences, with approximately 40% occurring only once. This CDR3 region has 13 residues. The V and J ends lost 5 bases and 7 bases, in that order; junction bases with no gene match: 10. Germline CDR1 and CDR2: DFQATT and SNEGSKA (reference sequence).

This clonotype was sampled from a human donor in good health. The chain recombines TRBV20-1 with TRBJ2-7; TRBD1 agrees at 8 bases. The sample comprised blood. The CDR3 DNA follows: TGCAGTGCTCTTAGGGACAGGACAGGGGAGCAGTACTTC. Its protein is CSALRDRTGEQYF.